Listed here are 8 T cell receptor beta chains from one sample, sequenced in a study of T-cell reconstitution after alpha-beta-depleted transplantation in children. The library targeted TCRbeta and was prepared with unique molecular identifiers. TCRdb passed the PCR reads through MiXCR, listing each CDR3 protein once. The repertoire holds almost 500,000 distinct CDR3 sequences, with around 12% as singletons. Specimen: PBMCs from the stem cell graft donor, collected from the stem cell graft. These receptors were taken from a human donor who donated a stem cell graft to a child with combined immunodeficiency.

This clonotype was detected a few times. This chain joins TRBV5-6 and TRBJ2-1; 10 bases map to TRBD2. Germline V gene lookup returns CDR1 SGHDT and CDR2 YYEEEE. This CDR3 contains 16 residues. After removal of 4 bases from V and 9 bases from J, the junction contained 13 bases not matched to a gene. The CDR3 region is CASSPIPGTSEGEQFF. The CDR3 coding sequence is TGTGCCAGCAGCCCTATCCCCGGGACTAGCGAGGGTGAGCAGTTCTTC.

This clonotype came up a few times. This rearrangement joins TRBV30 to TRBJ2-7; tentatively, D is TRBD2 (5 bases). The CDR3 runs to 14 residues. Per the germline V gene, CDR1 is GTSNPN and CDR2 is SVGIG (reference sequence). Trimming took off 3 bases at V and 5 bases at J, with 17 bases between the two ends. The CDR3 bases are TGTGCCTGGAGGAGGCTAGCAGCCTCAAACGAGCAGTACTTC. Amino acids: CAWRRLAASNEQYF.

This clonotype was observed a handful of times. J is TRBJ2-7 and V is TRBV27, with 9 nucleotides matching TRBD2. Germline V gene data show CDR1 as MNHEY and CDR2 as SMNVEV (reference sequence). After removal of 6 bases from V and 4 bases from J, the junction contained 10 bases not matched to a gene. This CDR3 is built from 15 residues. CDR3 sequence reads: CASRLAGLGGYEQYF. CDR3 in DNA: TGTGCCAGCAGACTAGCGGGCCTGGGCGGGTACGAGCAGTACTTC.

The V gene is TRBV28, the J gene TRBJ2-3; D gene ambiguous. The V gene lost 7 bases and the J gene lost 1 base, with 15 bases spanning the gap. Germline V gene sequence: CDR1 MDHEN, CDR2 SYDVKM. This CDR3 contains 15 residues. CDR3 amino acids: CASTTHSVGTDTQYF. The CDR3 DNA reads TGTGCCAGCACAACCCACTCAGTAGGCACAGATACGCAGTATTTT.

This clonotype was seen a few times. This rearrangement joins TRBV29-1 to TRBJ1-1; the D is unclear. The CDR3 runs 11 residues. The ends were cut back, 7 bases at V and 1 base at J, with 7 bases in the middle. CDR1 and CDR2 from the germline V gene are SQVTM and ANQGSEA. As DNA, the CDR3 is TGCAGCGGGCAGAGGAACACTGAAGCTTTCTTT. This sequence encodes CSGQRNTEAFF.

This clonotype occurred many times. The chain combines TRBV27 with TRBJ2-1; TRBD2 matches 8 bases. Germline V gene lookup returns CDR1 MNHEY and CDR2 SMNVEV (reference sequence). V shed 1 base and J 7 bases; nucleotides not matched to a gene: 9. This CDR3 has 16 residues. For the CDR3, the DNA is TGTGCCAGCAGTTTATGGGCTAGCGGGTATGTTAATGAGCAGTTCTTC. This codes for CASSLWASGYVNEQFF.

At least ten counts were recorded for this clonotype. The CDR3 DNA sequence: TGTGCCAGCAGTGAAGCGGGGGGCGGGGCAGATACGCAGTATTTT. This translates into CASSEAGGGADTQYF. This chain joins TRBV6-1 and TRBJ2-3; D possibly matches TRBD1 or TRBD2 (6 bases each). This CDR3 spans 15 amino acids. V was cut by 0 bases and J by 4 bases, with 11 bases left in between. The germline V gene encodes CDR1 MNHNS and CDR2 SASEGT.

CDR3 sequence (DNA): TGCAGTGCTCTGCCCCTTAGCGGGCCGCCAGATACGCAGTATTTT. Amino acid sequence: CSALPLSGPPDTQYF. The rearrangement uses TRBV20-1 and TRBJ2-3; TRBD2 matches at 7 bases. Trimming at V came to 5 bases and at J to 4 bases, leaving 12 bases not matched to a gene. CDR3 length: 15 residues. Germline-derived CDR1 and CDR2 are DFQATT and SNEGSKA (reference sequence).